The 13 T cell receptor beta chains presented below share a single source sample, sequenced in a study of cytomegalovirus exposure and HLA in healthy donors. Both 60 Vbeta primers and 13 Jbeta primers went into the PCR. Produced via immunoSEQ multiplex PCR; TCRdb's table is partial and in-frame only. Of about 130,000 clones listed, roughly 80% were seen once; the top ten hold about 9.2%. Sequencing was done on a sample of PBMCs. These receptors all come from a man younger than 40 in good health and CMV-seropositive.

The CDR3 DNA sequence: TGTGCCAGCAGCAAAGGGACCTACAGGGTGAATCAGCCCCAGCATTTT. This gives the protein CASSKGTYRVNQPQHF. The gene calls are TRBV21-1 and TRBJ1-5; the D call in the table, TRBD1, was not verified against the DNA. TRBV21-1 corresponds to a pseudogene. CDR3 size: 16 residues.

The chain recombines TRBV5-1 with TRBJ2-1; 8 positions match TRBD2. V trimming: 7 bases; J trimming: 9 bases; junction bases outside the gene matches: 15. Germline values: CDR1 SGHRS, CDR2 YFSETQ. There are 15 residues in the CDR3. This CDR3 reads CASGPGGGARGEQFF. The CDR3 nucleotides read TGCGCCAGCGGCCCCGGGGGGGGCGCAAGGGGTGAGCAGTTCTTC. The complete variable domain, with remaining parts taken from reference TRBV5-1 and TRBJ2-1, reads KAGVTQTPRYLIKTRGQQVTLSCSPISGHRSVSWYQQTPGQGLQFLFEYFSETQRNKGNFPGRFSGRQFSNSRSEMNVSTLELGDSALYLCASGPGGGARGEQFFGPGTRLTVL.

This chain joins TRBV19 and TRBJ2-1, with D tentatively TRBD1 (6 bases). V dropped 7 bases and J dropped 9 bases, with 16 bases sitting between them. The length of the CDR3 is 13 residues. The V gene's germline CDR1 is LNHDA and CDR2 SQIVND (reference sequence). CDR3 DNA: TGTGCCAGTAATGAGGGACAAGGAGGTGAGCAGTTCTTC. It is translated as CASNEGQGGEQFF.

The chain recombines TRBV7-6 with TRBJ2-2; D not resolved. The germline V and J ends were trimmed by 5 bases and 4 bases, with 8 bases remaining between them. Germline values: CDR1 SGHVS, CDR2 FNYEAQ. This CDR3 has 13 residues. The CDR3 DNA sequence: TGTGCCAGCAGCATCCCGGTCACCGGGGAGCTGTTTTTT. This encodes CASSIPVTGELFF.

The rearrangement joins TRBV19 to TRBJ1-2; D might be TRBD1 (5 bases). The V end was cut by 6 bases, the J end by 3 bases, with 8 bases between. Germline-derived CDR1 and CDR2 are LNHDA and SQIVND (reference sequence). This CDR3 region has 12 residues. The CDR3 here is CASSGRDYGYTF. As DNA, the CDR3 is TGTGCCAGTAGCGGCAGGGACTATGGCTACACCTTC.

The chain links TRBV29-1 to TRBJ2-5; weak D call: TRBD2 (6 bases). Germline assignment: CDR1 SQVTM and CDR2 ANQGSEA. Trimming left V 7 bases short and J 0 bases short, with 15 bases between. This CDR3 contains 14 residues. For the CDR3, the DNA is TGCAGCGGAAAAAACGGGGACTACCAAGAGACCCAGTACTTC. Amino acid sequence: CSGKNGDYQETQYF. The complete variable domain, with remaining parts taken from reference TRBV29-1 and TRBJ2-5, reads SAVISQKPSRDICQRGTSLTIQCQVDSQVTMMFWYRQQPGQSLTLIATANQGSEATYESGFVIDKFPISRPNLTFSTLTVSNMSPEDSSIYLCSGKNGDYQETQYFGPGTRLLVL.

J is TRBJ2-7 and V is TRBV6-1; 8 bases match TRBD2. CDR1 and CDR2 from the germline V gene are MNHNS and SASEGT. This CDR3 contains 15 residues. Germline trimming cut 6 bases from V and 4 bases from J; bases unmatched to any gene: 11. The CDR3 DNA reads TGTGCCAGCAGCCCGGGGGGGGGAAGGTTGTACGAGCAGTACTTC. Translation gives CASSPGGGRLYEQYF.

The chain is built from TRBV30 and TRBJ1-5; TRBD1 might be the D (6 bases). V was trimmed by 2 bases and J by 2 bases, leaving 19 bases between them. This CDR3 has 17 residues. Germline V lookup: CDR1 GTSNPN, CDR2 SVGIG (reference sequence). In DNA, the CDR3 is TGTGCCTGGAGTAGGTCAGGGGCCGAGGGGGGCAATCAGCCCCAGCATTTT. Translated: CAWSRSGAEGGNQPQHF. Full variable domain (outside the CDR3, taken from reference TRBV30 and TRBJ1-5): SQTIHQWPATLVQPVGSPLSLECTVEGTSNPNLYWYRQAAGRGLQLLFYSVGIGQISSEVPQNLSASRPQDRQFILSSKKLLLSDSGFYLCAWSRSGAEGGNQPQHFGDGTRLSIL.

The genes are TRBV7-2 and TRBJ2-7, with 15 bases lining up with TRBD2. The V and J ends lost 5 bases and 7 bases, in that order; junction bases with no gene match: 6. The germline CDR1 and CDR2 sequences are SGHTA and FQGNSA. The CDR3 is made up of 15 amino acids. The CDR3 here is CASSTRTSGGGEQYF. The CDR3 DNA sequence: TGTGCCAGCAGCACAAGGACTAGCGGGGGGGGTGAGCAGTACTTC.

The chain combines TRBV28 with TRBJ2-7; D remains unclear. This CDR3 has 14 residues. The germline V gene encodes CDR1 MDHEN and CDR2 SYDVKM. Trimming took 7 bases from V and 3 from J, leaving 16 bases between them. CDR3: CASIPTPGVYEQYF. CDR3 in DNA: TGTGCCAGCATCCCCACCCCAGGTGTCTACGAGCAGTACTTC.

The rearrangement links TRBV2 to TRBJ2-7; D perhaps matches TRBD2 (5 bases). The germline V gene encodes CDR1 SNHLY and CDR2 FYNNEI. The CDR3 totals 13 residues. With 8 bases removed from V and 7 bases from J, the gap between germline ends came to 18 bases. This CDR3 is CASGEVGVAEQYF. In nucleotides, the CDR3 is TGTGCCAGCGGGGAAGTCGGGGTGGCAGAGCAGTACTTC.

The gene calls are TRBV20-1 and TRBJ2-1; the D is unclear. Per germline, CDR1 DFQATT and CDR2 SNEGSKA (reference sequence). The V end was cut by 6 bases, the J end by 7 bases, with 10 bases between. The length of the CDR3 is 11 residues. The CDR3 loop is CSAILVNEQFF. The CDR3 region has the DNA TGCAGTGCCATTCTAGTGAATGAGCAGTTCTTC.

This clone was detected a few times. The genes are TRBV5-5 and TRBJ2-7, with a weak D call TRBD2 (5 bases). The CDR3 runs 13 residues. Germline V gives CDR1 SGHKS, CDR2 YYEKEE (reference sequence). V lost 3 bases and J lost 3, with 10 bases in between. The CDR3 here is CASSSHGDYEQYF. CDR3 nucleotides: TGTGCCAGCAGCTCGCACGGGGACTACGAGCAGTACTTC.